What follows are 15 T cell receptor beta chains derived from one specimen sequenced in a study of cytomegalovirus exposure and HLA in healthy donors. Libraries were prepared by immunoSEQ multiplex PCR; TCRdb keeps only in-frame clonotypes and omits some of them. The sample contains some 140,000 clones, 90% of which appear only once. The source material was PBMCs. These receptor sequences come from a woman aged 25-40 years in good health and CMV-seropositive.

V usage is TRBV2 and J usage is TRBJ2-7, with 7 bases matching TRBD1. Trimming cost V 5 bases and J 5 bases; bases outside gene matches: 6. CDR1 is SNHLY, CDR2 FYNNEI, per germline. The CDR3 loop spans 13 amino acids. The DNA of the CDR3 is TGTGCCAGCAGTAAGACAGGGTTTAACGAGCAGTACTTC. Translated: CASSKTGFNEQYF.

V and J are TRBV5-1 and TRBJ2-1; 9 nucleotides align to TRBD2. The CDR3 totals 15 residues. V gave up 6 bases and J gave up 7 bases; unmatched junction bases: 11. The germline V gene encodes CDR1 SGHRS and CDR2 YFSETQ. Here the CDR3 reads CASTMEAGGFNEQFF. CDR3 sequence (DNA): TGCGCCAGCACAATGGAAGCGGGGGGTTTTAATGAGCAGTTCTTC.

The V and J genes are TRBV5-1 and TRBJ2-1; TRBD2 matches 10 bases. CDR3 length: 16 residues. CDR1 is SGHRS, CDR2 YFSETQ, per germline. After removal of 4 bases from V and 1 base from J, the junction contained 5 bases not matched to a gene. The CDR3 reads CASSPSGSGSYNEQFF. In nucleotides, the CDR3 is TGCGCCAGCAGCCCTAGCGGGAGTGGGTCCTACAATGAGCAGTTCTTC.

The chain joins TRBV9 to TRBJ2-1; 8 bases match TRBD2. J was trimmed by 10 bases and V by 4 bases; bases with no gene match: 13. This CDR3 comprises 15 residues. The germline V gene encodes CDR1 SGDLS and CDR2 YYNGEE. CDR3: CASSPSGGDGQEQFF. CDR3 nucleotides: TGTGCCAGCAGCCCTTCGGGGGGGGACGGCCAGGAGCAGTTCTTC.

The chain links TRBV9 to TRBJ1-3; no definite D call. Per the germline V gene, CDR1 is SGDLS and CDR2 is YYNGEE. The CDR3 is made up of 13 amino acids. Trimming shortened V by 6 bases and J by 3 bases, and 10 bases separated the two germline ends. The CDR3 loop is CASTKPGGNTIYF. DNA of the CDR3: TGTGCCAGCACCAAGCCGGGTGGAAACACCATATATTTT.

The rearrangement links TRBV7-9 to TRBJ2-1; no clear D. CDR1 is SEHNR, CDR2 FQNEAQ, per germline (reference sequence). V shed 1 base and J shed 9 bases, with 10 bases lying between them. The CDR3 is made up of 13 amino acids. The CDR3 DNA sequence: TGTGCCAGCAGCTTAGTGGAGCATGGTGAGCAGTTCTTC. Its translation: CASSLVEHGEQFF.

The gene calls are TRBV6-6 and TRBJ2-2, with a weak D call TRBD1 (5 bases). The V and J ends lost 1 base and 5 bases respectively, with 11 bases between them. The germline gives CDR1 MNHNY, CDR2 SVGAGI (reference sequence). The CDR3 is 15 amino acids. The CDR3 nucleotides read TGTGCCAGCAGTTACTACGGACACTCAACCGGGGAGCTGTTTTTT. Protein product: CASSYYGHSTGELFF.

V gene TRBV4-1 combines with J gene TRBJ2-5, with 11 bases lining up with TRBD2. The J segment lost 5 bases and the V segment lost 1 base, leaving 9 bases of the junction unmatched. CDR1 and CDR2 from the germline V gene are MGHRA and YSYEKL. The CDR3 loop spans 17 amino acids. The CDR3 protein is CASSQAGVAGGQETQYF. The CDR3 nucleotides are TGCGCCAGCAGCCAAGCGGGGGTAGCGGGGGGGCAGGAGACCCAGTACTTC.

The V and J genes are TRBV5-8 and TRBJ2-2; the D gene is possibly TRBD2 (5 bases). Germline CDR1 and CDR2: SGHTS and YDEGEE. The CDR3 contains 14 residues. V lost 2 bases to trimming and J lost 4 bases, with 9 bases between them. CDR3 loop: CASSLLVFTGELFF. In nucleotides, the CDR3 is TGTGCCAGCAGCTTACTAGTATTCACCGGGGAGCTGTTTTTT.

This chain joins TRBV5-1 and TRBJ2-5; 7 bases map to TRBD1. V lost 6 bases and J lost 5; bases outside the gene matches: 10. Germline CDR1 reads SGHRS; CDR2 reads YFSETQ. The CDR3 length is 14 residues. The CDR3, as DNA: TGCGCCAGCAAACCGCACAGGGGTAGGGAGACCCAGTACTTC. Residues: CASKPHRGRETQYF.

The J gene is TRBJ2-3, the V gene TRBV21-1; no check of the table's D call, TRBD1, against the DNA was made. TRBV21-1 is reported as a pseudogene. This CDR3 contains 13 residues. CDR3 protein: CASSAMTVGAQYF. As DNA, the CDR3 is TGTGCCAGCAGCGCAATGACAGTTGGTGCGCAGTATTTT.

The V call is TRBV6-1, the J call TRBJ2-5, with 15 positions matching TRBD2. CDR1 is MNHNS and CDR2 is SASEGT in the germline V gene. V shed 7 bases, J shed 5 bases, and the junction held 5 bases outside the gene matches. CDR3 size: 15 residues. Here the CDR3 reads CASKGTSGRWETQYF. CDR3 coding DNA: TGTGCCAGCAAAGGGACTAGCGGGAGGTGGGAGACCCAGTACTTC.

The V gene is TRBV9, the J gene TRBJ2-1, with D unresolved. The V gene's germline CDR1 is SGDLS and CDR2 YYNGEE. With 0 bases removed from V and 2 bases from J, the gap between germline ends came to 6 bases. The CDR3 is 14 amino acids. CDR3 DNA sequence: TGTGCCAGCAGCGTAGGCGTAGCCTACAATGAGCAGTTCTTC. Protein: CASSVGVAYNEQFF. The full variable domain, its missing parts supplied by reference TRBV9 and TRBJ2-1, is DSGVTQTPKHLITATGQRVTLRCSPRSGDLSVYWYQQSLDQGLQFLIQYYNGEERAKGNILERFSAQQFPDLHSELNLSSLELGDSALYFCASSVGVAYNEQFFGPGTRLTVL.

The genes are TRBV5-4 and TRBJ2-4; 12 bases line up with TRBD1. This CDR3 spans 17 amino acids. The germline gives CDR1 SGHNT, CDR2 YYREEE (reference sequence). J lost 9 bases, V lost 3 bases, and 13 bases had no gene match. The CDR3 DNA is TGTGCCAGCAGCTCTCCCGGGACAGGGGGCGCCGGTGGCATTCAGTACTTC. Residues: CASSSPGTGGAGGIQYF.

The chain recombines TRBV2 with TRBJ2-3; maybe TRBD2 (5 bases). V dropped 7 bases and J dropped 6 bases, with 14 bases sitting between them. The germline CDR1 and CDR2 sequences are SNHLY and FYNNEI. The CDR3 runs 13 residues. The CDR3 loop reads CASTGRVADTQYF. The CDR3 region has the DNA TGTGCCAGCACTGGGCGGGTGGCGGATACGCAGTATTTT.